The TCR beta chain described here comes from a study of blood T cell repertoires in COVID-19. The overall study: The origin of the acute and convalescent COVID-19 samples was the United States, Italy and Spain. Nucleic acid was either cDNA or gDNA, and it came from T cells, B-cell-depleted T cells, or PBMCs.

This CDR3 has 11 amino acids. V shed 5 bases and J shed 4 bases, with 4 bases lying between them. Per the germline V gene, CDR1 is SGHTA and CDR2 is FQGTGA. As processed by the authors: Researchers report that nucleated cell counts were estimated from reference gene primer amplification. Profiled with immunoSEQ multiplex PCR; TCRdb holds only in-frame clones, not every one. V and J calls and clone size are given by that table; D and trimming were obtained from the DNA. The sample holds just under 150,000 clones, roughly 89% seen once. The chain joins TRBV7-3 to TRBJ2-3; D unclear. The origin of this receptor is a woman aged 50 to 60 with acute or convalescent COVID-19. Sequencing was done on a sample of peripheral blood. The CDR3 is CASSEADTQYF. In DNA, the CDR3 is TGTGCCAGCAGCGAGGCAGATACGCAGTATTTT. The whole variable domain, remainder taken from reference TRBV7-3 and TRBJ2-3, is GAGVSQTPSNKVTEKGKYVELRCDPISGHTALYWYRQSLGQGPEFLIYFQGTGAADDSGLPNDRFFAVRPEGSVSTLKIQRTERGDSAVYLCASSEADTQYFGPGTRLTVL.